The T cell receptor (delta chain) described here comes from a study of gamma-delta T cells after stem cell transplantation. The CDR3 has 17 amino acids. Germline V gives CDR1 GEAIGNYY, CDR2 EKD. Points on this clone: The protein TCRdb gives is from a much larger clone and does not agree with this DNA's translation at residue 15, likely a read error; the protein shown here comes from the DNA.

TCRdb re-called the RT-PCR reads using CATT. The repertoire holds under 7,000 delta-chain clones, with about 2.1% as singletons. The gene calls are TRDV2 and TRDJ1, with D tentatively TRDD2 (5 bases). This TCR derives from a human donor. It is not recorded whose cells these are; they may come from a transplant donor. The specimen was gamma-delta T cells. The CDR3 loop reads CACDTIPPGTGTDKFIF. CDR3 coding DNA: TGTGCCTGTGACACCATTCCTCCTGGCACGGGAACCGATAAATTCATCTTT.